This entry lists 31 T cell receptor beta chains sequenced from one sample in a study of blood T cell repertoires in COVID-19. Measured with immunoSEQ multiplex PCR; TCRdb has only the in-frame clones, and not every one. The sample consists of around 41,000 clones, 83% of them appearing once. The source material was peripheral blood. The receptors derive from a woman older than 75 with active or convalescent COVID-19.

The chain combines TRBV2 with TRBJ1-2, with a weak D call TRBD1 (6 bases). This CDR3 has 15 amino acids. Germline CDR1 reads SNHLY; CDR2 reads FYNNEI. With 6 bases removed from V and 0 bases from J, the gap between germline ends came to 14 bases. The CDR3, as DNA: TGTGCCAGCAGGGGGCCCGACAGGACTAACTATGGCTACACCTTC. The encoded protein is CASRGPDRTNYGYTF.

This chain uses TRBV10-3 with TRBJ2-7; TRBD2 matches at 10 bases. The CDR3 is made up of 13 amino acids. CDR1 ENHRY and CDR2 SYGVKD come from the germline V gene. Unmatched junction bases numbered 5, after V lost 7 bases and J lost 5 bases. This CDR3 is CAIKASGSHEQYF. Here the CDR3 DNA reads TGTGCCATCAAGGCTAGCGGGAGTCACGAGCAGTACTTC.

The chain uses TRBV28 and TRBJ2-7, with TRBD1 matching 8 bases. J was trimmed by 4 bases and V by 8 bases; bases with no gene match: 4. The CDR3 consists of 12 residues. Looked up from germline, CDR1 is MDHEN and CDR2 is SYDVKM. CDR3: CASQTGAYEQYF. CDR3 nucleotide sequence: TGTGCCAGCCAGACAGGGGCGTACGAGCAGTACTTC. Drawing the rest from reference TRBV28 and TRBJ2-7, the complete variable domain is DVKVTQSSRYLVKRTGEKVFLECVQDMDHENMFWYRQDPGLGLRLIYFSYDVKMKEKGDIPEGYSVSREKKERFSLILESASTNQTSMYLCASQTGAYEQYFGPGTRLTVT.

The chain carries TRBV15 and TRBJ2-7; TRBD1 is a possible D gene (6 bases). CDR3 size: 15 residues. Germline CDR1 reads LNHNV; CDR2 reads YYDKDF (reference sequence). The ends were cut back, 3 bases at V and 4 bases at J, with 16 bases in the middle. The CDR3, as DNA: TGTGCCACCAGCAGCCAACAGGGTTTGAGGTACGAGCAGTACTTC. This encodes CATSSQQGLRYEQYF.

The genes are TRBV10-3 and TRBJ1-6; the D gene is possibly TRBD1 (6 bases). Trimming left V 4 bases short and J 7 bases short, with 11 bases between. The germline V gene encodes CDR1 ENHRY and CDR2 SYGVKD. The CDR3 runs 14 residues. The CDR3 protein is CAISAEGGNSPLHF. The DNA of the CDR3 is TGTGCCATCAGTGCTGAGGGGGGGAATTCACCCCTCCACTTT.

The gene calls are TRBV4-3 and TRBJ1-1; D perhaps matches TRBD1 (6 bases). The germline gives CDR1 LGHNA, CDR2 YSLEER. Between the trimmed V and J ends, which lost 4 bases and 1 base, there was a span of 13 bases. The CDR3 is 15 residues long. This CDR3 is CASSPVGQPNTEAFF. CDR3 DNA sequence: TGCGCCAGCAGCCCGGTCGGACAGCCGAACACTGAAGCTTTCTTT.

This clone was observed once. The CDR3 nucleotides are TGCAGCGCCCAAGGGGCCTCACGGAGTCAGGAAGCTTTCTTT. This translates into CSAQGASRSQEAFF. The rearrangement joins TRBV29-1 to TRBJ1-1; a weak D match, TRBD1 (5 bases). CDR1 is SQVTM and CDR2 is ANQGSEA in the germline V gene. Trimming left V 7 bases short and J 8 bases short, with 23 bases between. This CDR3 is 14 amino acids long.

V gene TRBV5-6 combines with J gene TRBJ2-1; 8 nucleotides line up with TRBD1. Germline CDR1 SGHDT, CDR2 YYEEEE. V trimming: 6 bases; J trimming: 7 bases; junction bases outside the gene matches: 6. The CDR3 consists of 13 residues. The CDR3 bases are TGTGCCAGCACCAGACAGGGGATGAATGAGCAGTTCTTC. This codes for CASTRQGMNEQFF. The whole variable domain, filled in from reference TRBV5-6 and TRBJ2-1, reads DAGVTQSPTHLIKTRGQQVTLRCSPKSGHDTVSWYQQALGQGPQFIFQYYEEEERQRGNFPDRFSGHQFPNYSSELNVNALLLGDSALYLCASTRQGMNEQFFGPGTRLTVL.

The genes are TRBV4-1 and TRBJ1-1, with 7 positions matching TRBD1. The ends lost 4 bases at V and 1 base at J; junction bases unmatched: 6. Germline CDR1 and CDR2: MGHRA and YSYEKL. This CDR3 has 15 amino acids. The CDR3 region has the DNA TGCGCCAGCAGCCTATGGGGACAGAAGAACACTGAAGCTTTCTTT. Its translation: CASSLWGQKNTEAFF.

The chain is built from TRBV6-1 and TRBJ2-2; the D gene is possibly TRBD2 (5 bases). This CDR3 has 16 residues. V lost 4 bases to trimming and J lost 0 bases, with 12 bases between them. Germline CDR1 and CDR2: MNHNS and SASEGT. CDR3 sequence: CASSAHLASNTGELFF. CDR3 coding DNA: TGTGCCAGCAGTGCCCACCTAGCCTCGAACACCGGGGAGCTGTTTTTT.

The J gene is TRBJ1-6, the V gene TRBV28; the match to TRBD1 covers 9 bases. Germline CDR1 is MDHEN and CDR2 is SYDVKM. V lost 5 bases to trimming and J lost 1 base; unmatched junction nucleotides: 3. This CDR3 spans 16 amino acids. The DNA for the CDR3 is TGTGCCAGCAGTCCTGGGACAGGGTCCTATAATTCACCCCTCCACTTT. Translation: CASSPGTGSYNSPLHF.

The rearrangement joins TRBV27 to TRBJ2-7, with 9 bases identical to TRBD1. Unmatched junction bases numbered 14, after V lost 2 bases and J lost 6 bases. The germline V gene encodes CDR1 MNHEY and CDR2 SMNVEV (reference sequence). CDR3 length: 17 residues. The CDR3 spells CASSLRDPGQGRSEQYF. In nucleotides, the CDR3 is TGTGCCAGCAGTTTAAGGGATCCGGGACAGGGTCGGTCCGAGCAGTACTTC.

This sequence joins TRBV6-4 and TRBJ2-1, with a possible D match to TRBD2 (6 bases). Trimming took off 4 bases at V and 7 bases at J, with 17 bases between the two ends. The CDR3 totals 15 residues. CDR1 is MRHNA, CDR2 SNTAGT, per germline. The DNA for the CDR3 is TGTGCCAGCAGTGCTGGCGGGATAGTCGGGAATGAGCAGTTCTTC. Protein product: CASSAGGIVGNEQFF.

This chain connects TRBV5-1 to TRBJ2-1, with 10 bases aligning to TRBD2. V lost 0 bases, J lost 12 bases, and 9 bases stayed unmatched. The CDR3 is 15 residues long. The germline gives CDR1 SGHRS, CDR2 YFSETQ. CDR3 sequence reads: CASSLGQREGRAQFF. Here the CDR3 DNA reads TGCGCCAGCAGCTTGGGACAGCGGGAGGGGAGGGCGCAGTTCTTC. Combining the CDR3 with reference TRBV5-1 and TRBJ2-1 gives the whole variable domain KAGVTQTPRYLIKTRGQQVTLSCSPISGHRSVSWYQQTPGQGLQFLFEYFSETQRNKGNFPGRFSGRQFSNSRSEMNVSTLELGDSALYLCASSLGQREGRAQFFGPGTRLTVL.

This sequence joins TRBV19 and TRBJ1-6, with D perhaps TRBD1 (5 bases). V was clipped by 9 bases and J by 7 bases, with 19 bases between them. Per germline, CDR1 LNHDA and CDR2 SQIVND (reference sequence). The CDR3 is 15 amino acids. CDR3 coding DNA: TGTGCCAGCCAGGGTTCGGTGGTCTCGAATTCACCCCTCCACTTT. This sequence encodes CASQGSVVSNSPLHF. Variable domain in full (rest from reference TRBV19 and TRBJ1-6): DGGITQSPKYLFRKEGQNVTLSCEQNLNHDAMYWYRQDPGQGLRLIYYSQIVNDFQKGDIAEGYSVSREKKESFPLTVTSAQKNPTAFYLCASQGSVVSNSPLHFGNGTRLTVT.

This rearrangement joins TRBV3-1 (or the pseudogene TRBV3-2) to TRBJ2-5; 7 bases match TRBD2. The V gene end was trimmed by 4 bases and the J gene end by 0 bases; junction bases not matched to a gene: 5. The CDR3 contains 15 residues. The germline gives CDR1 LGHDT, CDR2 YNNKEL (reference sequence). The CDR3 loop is CASSRDYSDQETQYF. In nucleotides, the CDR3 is TGTGCCAGCAGCCGGGACTACTCCGACCAAGAGACCCAGTACTTC.

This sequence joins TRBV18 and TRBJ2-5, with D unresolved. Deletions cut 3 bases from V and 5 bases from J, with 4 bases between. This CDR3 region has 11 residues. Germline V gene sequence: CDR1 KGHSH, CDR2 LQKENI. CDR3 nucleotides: TGTGCCAGCTCACCGGAGGAGACCCAGTACTTC. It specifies CASSPEETQYF.

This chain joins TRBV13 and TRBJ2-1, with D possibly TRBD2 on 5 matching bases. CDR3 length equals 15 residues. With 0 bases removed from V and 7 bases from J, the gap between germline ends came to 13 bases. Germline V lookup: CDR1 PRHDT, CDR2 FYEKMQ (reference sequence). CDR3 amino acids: CASSLGGLVGNEQFF. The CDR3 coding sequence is TGTGCCAGCAGCTTAGGAGGACTGGTTGGGAATGAGCAGTTCTTC.

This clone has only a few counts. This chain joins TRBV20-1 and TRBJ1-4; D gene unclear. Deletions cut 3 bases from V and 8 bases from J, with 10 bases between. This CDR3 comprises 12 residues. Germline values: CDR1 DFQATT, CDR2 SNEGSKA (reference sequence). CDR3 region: CSASESGEKLFF. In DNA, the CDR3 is TGCAGTGCTAGTGAATCGGGGGAAAAACTGTTTTTT.

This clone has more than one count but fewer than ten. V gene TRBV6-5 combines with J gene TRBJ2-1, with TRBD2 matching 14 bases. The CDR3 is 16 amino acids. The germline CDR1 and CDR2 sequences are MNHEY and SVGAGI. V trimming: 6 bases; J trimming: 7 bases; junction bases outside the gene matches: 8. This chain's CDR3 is CASRYGTSGSVNEQFF. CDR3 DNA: TGTGCCAGCAGGTACGGGACTAGCGGGAGTGTGAATGAGCAGTTCTTC.

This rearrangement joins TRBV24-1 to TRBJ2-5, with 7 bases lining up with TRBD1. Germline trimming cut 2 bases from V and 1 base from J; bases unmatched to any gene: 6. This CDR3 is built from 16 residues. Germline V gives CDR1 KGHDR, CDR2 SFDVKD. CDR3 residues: CATSDYSTGTQETQYF. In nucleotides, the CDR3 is TGTGCCACCAGTGATTACTCGACAGGGACCCAAGAGACCCAGTACTTC.

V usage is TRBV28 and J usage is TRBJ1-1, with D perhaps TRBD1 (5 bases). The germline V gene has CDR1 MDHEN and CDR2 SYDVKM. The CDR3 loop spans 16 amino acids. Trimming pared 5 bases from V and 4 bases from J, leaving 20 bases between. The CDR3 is CASSPYTPQGITEAFF. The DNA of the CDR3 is TGTGCCAGCAGTCCATATACCCCCCAGGGTATCACTGAAGCTTTCTTT. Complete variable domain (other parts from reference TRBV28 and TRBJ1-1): DVKVTQSSRYLVKRTGEKVFLECVQDMDHENMFWYRQDPGLGLRLIYFSYDVKMKEKGDIPEGYSVSREKKERFSLILESASTNQTSMYLCASSPYTPQGITEAFFGQGTRLTVV.

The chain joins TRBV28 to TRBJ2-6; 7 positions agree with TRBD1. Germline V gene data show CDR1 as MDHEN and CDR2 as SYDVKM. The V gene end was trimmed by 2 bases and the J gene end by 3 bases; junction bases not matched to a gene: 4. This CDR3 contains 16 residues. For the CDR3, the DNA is TGTGCCAGCAGTTTAGAGGGGGCGCGTGGGGCCAACGTCCTGACTTTC. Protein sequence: CASSLEGARGANVLTF.

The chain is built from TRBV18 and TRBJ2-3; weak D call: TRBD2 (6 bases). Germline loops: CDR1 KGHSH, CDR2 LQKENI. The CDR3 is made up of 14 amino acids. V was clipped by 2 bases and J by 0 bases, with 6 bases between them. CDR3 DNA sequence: TGTGCCAGCTCACCAGGGACTAGCACAGATACGCAGTATTTT. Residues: CASSPGTSTDTQYF.

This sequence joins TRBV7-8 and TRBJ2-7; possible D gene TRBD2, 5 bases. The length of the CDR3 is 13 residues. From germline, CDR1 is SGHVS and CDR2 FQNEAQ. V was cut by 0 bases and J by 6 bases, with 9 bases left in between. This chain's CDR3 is CASSLAGDGEQYF. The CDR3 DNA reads TGTGCCAGCAGCTTAGCGGGAGACGGCGAGCAGTACTTC. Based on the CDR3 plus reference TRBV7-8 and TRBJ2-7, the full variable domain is GAGVSQSPRYKVAKRGQDVALRCDPISGHVSLFWYQQALGQGPEFLTYFQNEAQLDKSGLPSDRFFAERPEGSVSTLKIQRTQQEDSAVYLCASSLAGDGEQYFGPGTRLTVT.

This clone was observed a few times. DNA of the CDR3: TGTGCCAGCAGCCAACCTAGTGGGGCCCACTACGAGCAGTACTTC. Protein product: CASSQPSGAHYEQYF. The J gene is TRBJ2-7, the V gene TRBV7-4, with D possibly TRBD1 on 5 matching bases. Germline CDR1 reads SGHVT; CDR2 reads SQSDAQ. Trimming left V 5 bases short and J 3 bases short, with 17 bases between. The CDR3 consists of 15 residues.

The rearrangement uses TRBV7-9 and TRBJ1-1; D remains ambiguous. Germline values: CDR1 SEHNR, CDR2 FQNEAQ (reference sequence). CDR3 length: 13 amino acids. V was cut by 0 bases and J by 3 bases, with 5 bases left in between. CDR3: CASSLAGDTEAFF. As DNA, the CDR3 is TGTGCCAGCAGCTTAGCCGGGGACACTGAAGCTTTCTTT.

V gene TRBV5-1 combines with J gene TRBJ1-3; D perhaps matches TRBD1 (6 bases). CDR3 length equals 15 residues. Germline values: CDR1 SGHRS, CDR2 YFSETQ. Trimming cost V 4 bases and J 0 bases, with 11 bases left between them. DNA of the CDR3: TGCGCCAGCAGCGAACAGGGTAGCTCTGGAAACACCATATATTTT. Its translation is CASSEQGSSGNTIYF.

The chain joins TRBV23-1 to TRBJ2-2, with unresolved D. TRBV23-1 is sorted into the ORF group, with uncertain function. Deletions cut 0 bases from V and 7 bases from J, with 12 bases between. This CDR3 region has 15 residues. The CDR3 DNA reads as TGCGCCAGCAGTCAATCTTGGGCCACACTCGGGGAGCTGTTTTTT. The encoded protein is CASSQSWATLGELFF.

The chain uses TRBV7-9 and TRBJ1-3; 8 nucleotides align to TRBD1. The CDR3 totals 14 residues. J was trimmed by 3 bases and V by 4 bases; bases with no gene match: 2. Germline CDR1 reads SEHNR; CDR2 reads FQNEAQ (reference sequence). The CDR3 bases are TGTGCCAGCAGCTCCGGACAGGGTGGAAACACCATATATTTT. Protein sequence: CASSSGQGGNTIYF.

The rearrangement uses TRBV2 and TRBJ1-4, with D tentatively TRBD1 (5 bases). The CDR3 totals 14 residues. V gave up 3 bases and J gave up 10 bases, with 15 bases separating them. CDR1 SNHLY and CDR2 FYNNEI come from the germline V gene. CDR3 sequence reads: CASSDGTGRGKLFF. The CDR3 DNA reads TGTGCCAGCAGTGATGGCACCGGGAGGGGAAAACTGTTTTTT.